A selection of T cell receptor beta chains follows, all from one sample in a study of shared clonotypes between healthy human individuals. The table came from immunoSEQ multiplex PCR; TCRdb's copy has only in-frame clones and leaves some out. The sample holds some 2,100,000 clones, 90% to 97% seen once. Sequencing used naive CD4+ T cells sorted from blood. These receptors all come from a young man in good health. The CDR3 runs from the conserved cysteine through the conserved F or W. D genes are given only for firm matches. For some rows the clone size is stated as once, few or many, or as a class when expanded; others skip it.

CDR3: CASSPSTGLREKLFF; DNA: TGTGCTAGCAGCCCCTCGACAGGTTTAAGGGAAAAACTGTTTTTT; size: -; J: TRBJ1-4; V: TRBV7-7; D: -
CDR3: CASSLPTNRGPVTEAFF; DNA: TGTGCCAGCAGCTTACCCACGAACAGGGGGCCCGTCACTGAAGCTTTCTTT; size: -; J: TRBJ1-1; V: TRBV11-2; D: TRBD1
CDR3: CASSSVSGLYGYTF; DNA: TGTGCCAGCAGTTCCGTTTCTGGACTCTATGGCTACACCTTC; size: -; J: TRBJ1-2; V: TRBV6-5; D: -
CDR3: CASSSPLYEQYF; DNA: TGTGCCAGCAGTTCTCCCCTATACGAGCAGTACTTC; size: -; J: TRBJ2-7; V: TRBV28; D: -
CDR3: CASSPGQGASSGYTF; DNA: TGTGCCAGCTCACCAGGGCAGGGGGCTTCGAGTGGCTACACCTTC; size: -; J: TRBJ1-2; V: TRBV18; D: TRBD1
CDR3: CASSLAGSTGELFF; DNA: TGTGCCAGCAGCTTAGCAGGGTCCACCGGGGAGCTGTTTTTT; size: -; J: TRBJ2-2; V: TRBV7-9; D: -
CDR3: CAWMINTEAFF; DNA: TGTGCCTGGATGATAAACACTGAAGCTTTCTTT; size: few; J: TRBJ1-1; V: TRBV30; D: -
CDR3: CASSVAPGPQNTEAFF; DNA: TGTGCCAGCAGCGTCGCTCCGGGACCCCAGAACACTGAAGCTTTCTTT; size: -; J: TRBJ1-1; V: TRBV9; D: -
CDR3: CASSGFGTGGQNYGYTF; DNA: TGTGCCAGCAGCGGGTTTGGGACAGGGGGCCAAAACTATGGCTACACCTTC; size: -; J: TRBJ1-2; V: TRBV9; D: TRBD1
CDR3: CASSSGGQGTGELFF; DNA: TGCGCCAGCAGTTCGGGAGGGCAGGGCACCGGGGAGCTGTTTTTT; size: -; J: TRBJ2-2; V: TRBV10-1; D: TRBD2
CDR3: CASSILGGVYNEQFF; DNA: TGTGCCAGTAGTATACTGGGAGGTGTCTACAATGAGCAGTTCTTC; size: -; J: TRBJ2-1; V: TRBV19; D: -
CDR3: CASIPRGGSYNEQFF; DNA: TGTGCCAGCATTCCGCGGGGGGGCTCCTACAATGAGCAGTTCTTC; size: -; J: TRBJ2-1; V: TRBV6-1; D: TRBD2
CDR3: CASSSPDRGNQPQHF; DNA: TGTGCCAGCAGCTCTCCTGACAGGGGCAATCAGCCCCAGCATTTT; size: -; J: TRBJ1-5; V: TRBV6-1; D: TRBD1
CDR3: CASSQAGQGRANYGYTF; DNA: TGTGCCAGCAGCCAAGCGGGACAGGGACGGGCTAACTATGGCTACACCTTC; size: -; J: TRBJ1-2; V: TRBV4-2; D: TRBD1
CDR3: CASSAGTGSSGANVLTF; DNA: TGTGCCAGCAGTGCCGGGACAGGCTCCTCTGGGGCCAACGTCCTGACTTTC; size: -; J: TRBJ2-6; V: TRBV6-1; D: TRBD1
CDR3: CASSLERAAETQYF; DNA: TGCGCCAGCAGCTTGGAGAGGGCCGCAGAGACCCAGTACTTC; size: once; J: TRBJ2-5; V: TRBV5-1; D: -
CDR3: CASLSQAGGRADTQYF; DNA: TGTGCCAGCCTATCGCAAGCGGGAGGAAGGGCAGATACGCAGTATTTT; size: once; J: TRBJ2-3; V: TRBV18; D: TRBD2
CDR3: CASRRGGVSYNEQFF; DNA: TGCGCCAGCAGGCGGGGAGGGGTCTCCTACAATGAGCAGTTCTTC; size: -; J: TRBJ2-1; V: TRBV5-1; D: TRBD2